The subject of this entry is one T cell receptor beta chain. The antigen remains unidentified. CDR3 length: 14 residues. Germline V lookup: CDR1 SGHDN, CDR2 FVKESK. The V and J ends lost 3 bases and 1 base respectively, with 6 bases between them. The PCR had 60 Vbeta and 13 Jbeta primers. This table comes from immunoSEQ multiplex PCR, and its TCRdb copy is limited to in-frame clones, with some not included. The sample shows roughly 110,000 clones, about 70% of them seen only once. This sample was taken from a study of cytomegalovirus exposure and HLA in healthy donors. Study-wide context: Unique TCRs numbering around 85 million, obtained from HLA-typed donors, made up an early data release.

Study results and limitations: Using a false discovery rate of 0.05, a later analysis showed that approximately 16,000 TCR beta sequences were associated with HLA alleles. Roughly uniform sequencing depth across donors was assumed, possibly incorrectly.

This sequence originates from a human donor in good health. The chain links TRBV14 to TRBJ2-2; D perhaps matches TRBD2 (6 bases). Sequenced sample: PBMCs. CDR3 residues: CASSHGGNTGELFF. The DNA for the CDR3 is TGTGCCAGCAGCCACGGGGGGAACACCGGGGAGCTGTTTTTT.